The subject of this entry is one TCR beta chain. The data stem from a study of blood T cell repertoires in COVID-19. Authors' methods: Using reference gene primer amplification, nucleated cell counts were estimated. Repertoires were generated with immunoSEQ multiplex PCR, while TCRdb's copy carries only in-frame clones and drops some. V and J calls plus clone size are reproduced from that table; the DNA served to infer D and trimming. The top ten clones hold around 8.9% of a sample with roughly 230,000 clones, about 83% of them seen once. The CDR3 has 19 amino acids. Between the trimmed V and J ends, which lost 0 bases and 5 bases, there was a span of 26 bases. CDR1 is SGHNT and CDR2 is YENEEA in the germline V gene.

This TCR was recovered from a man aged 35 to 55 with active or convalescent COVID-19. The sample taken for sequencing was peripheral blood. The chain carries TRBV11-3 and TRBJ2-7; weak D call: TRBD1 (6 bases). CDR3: CASSLDSQTGGARSDEQYF. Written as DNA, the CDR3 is TGTGCCAGCAGCTTAGATTCCCAGACAGGCGGCGCAAGGTCGGACGAGCAGTACTTC.